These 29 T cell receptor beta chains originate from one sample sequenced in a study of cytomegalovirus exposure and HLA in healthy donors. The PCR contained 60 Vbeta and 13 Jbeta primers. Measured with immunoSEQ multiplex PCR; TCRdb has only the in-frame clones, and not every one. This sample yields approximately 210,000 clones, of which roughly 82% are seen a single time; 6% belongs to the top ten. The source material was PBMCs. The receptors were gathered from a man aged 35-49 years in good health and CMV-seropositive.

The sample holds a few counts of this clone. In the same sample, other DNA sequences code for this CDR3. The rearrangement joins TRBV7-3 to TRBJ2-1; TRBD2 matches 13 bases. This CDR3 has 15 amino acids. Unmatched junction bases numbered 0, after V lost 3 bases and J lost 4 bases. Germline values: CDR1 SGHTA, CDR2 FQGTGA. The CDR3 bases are TGTGCCAGCAGCTTGGGACTAGCGGGGTACAATGAGCAGTTCTTC. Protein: CASSLGLAGYNEQFF.

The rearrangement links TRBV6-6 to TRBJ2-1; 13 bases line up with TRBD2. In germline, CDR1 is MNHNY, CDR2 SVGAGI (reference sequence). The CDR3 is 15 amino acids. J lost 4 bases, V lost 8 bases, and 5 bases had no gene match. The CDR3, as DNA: TGTGCCAGCTGGACTAGCGGGAGAACTTACAATGAGCAGTTCTTC. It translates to CASWTSGRTYNEQFF.

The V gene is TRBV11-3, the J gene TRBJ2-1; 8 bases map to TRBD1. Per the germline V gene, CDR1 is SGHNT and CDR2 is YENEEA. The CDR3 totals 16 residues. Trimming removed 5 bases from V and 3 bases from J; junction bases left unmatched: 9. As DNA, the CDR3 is TGTGCCAGCAGCATCCGGACAGGGTTTAGCTACAATGAGCAGTTCTTC. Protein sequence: CASSIRTGFSYNEQFF.

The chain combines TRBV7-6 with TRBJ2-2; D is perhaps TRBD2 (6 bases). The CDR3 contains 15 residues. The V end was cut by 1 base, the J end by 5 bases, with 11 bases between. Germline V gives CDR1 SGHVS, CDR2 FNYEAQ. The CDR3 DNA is TGTGCCAGCAGCTTAGAACTAGCTCGGACCGGGGAGCTGTTTTTT. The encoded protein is CASSLELARTGELFF. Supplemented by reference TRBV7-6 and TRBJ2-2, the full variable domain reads GAGVSQSPRYKVTKRGQDVALRCDPISGHVSLYWYRQALGQGPEFLTYFNYEAQQDKSGLPNDRFSAERPEGSISTLTIQRTEQRDSAMYRCASSLELARTGELFFGEGSRLTVL.

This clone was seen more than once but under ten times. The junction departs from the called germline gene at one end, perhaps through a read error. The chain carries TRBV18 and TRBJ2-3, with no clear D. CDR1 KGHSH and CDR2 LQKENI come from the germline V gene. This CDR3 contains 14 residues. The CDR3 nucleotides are TGTGCCAGCTCAGCACCGGGCGGCACAGATACGCAGTATTTT. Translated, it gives CASSAPGGTDTQYF.

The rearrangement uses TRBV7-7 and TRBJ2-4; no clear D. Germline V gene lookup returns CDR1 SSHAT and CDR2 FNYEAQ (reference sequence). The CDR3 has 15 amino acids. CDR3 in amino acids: CASHPPEVPKNIQYF. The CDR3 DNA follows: TGTGCTAGCCATCCCCCTGAGGTCCCCAAAAACATTCAGTACTTC.

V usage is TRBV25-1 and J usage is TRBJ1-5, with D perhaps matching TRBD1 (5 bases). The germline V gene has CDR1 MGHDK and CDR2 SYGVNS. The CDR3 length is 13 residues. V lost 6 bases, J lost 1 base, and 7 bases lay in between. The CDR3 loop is CASRGGSNQPQHF. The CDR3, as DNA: TGTGCCAGCAGGGGGGGGAGCAATCAGCCCCAGCATTTT.

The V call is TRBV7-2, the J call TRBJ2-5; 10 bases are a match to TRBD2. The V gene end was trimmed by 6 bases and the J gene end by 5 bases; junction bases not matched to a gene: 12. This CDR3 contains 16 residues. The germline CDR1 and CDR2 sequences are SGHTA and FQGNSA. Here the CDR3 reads CASSTALAGVRETQYF. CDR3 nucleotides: TGTGCCAGCAGTACTGCCCTAGCGGGAGTAAGGGAGACCCAGTACTTC.

The CDR3 here is CASSSRGQGNYGYTF. The CDR3 nucleotides read TGTGCCAGCAGCTCAAGGGGACAGGGTAACTATGGCTACACCTTC. The chain combines TRBV11-3 with TRBJ1-2; 9 bases align to TRBD1. With 4 bases clipped from V and 1 base from J, the junction kept 4 bases outside the gene matches. Germline V CDR1 and CDR2: SGHNT, YENEEA. This CDR3 region has 15 residues.

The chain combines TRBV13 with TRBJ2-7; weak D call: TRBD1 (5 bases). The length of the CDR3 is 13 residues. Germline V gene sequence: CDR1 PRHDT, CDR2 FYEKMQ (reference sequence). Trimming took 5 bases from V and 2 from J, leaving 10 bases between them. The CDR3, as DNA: TGTGCCAGCAGCGTCACAGGAACCTACGAGCAGTACGTC. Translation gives CASSVTGTYEQYV.

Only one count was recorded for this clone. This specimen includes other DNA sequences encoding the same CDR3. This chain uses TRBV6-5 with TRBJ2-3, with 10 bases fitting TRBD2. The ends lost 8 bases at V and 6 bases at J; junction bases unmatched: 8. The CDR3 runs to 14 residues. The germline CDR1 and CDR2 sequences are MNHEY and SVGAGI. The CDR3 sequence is CASSGLAGADTQYF. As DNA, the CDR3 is TGTGCCAGCTCCGGGCTAGCGGGAGCGGATACGCAGTATTTT.

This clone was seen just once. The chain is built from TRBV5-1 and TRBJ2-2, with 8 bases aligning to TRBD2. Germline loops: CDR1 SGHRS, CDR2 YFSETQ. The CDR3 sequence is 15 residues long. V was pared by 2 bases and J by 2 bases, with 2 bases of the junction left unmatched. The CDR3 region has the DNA TGCGCCAGCAGCTTAAGCGGGAGCAACACCGGGGAGCTGTTTTTT. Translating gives CASSLSGSNTGELFF.

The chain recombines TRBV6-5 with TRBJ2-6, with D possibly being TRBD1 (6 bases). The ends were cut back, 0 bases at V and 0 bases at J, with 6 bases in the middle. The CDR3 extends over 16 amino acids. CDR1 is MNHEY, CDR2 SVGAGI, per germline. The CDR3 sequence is CASSYSDSSGANVLTF. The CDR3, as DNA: TGTGCCAGCAGTTACTCGGACAGCTCTGGGGCCAACGTCCTGACTTTC.

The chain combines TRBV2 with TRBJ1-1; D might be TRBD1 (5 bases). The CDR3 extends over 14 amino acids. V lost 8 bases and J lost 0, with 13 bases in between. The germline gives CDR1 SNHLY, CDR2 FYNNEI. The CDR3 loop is CASLAGRLNTEAFF. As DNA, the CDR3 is TGTGCCAGCCTGGCGGGGCGGTTGAACACTGAAGCTTTCTTT. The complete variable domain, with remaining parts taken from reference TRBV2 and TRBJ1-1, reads EPEVTQTPSHQVTQMGQEVILRCVPISNHLYFYWYRQILGQKVEFLVSFYNNEISEKSEIFDDQFSVERPDGSNFTLKIRSTKLEDSAMYFCASLAGRLNTEAFFGQGTRLTVV.

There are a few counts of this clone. The chain's CDR3 is CASSENGYGYTF. CDR3 coding DNA: TGTGCCAGCAGTGAAAACGGGTATGGCTACACCTTC. The V call is TRBV25-1, the J call TRBJ1-2; the D is unclear. The CDR3 spans 12 residues. Per the germline V gene, CDR1 is MGHDK and CDR2 is SYGVNS. The germline V and J ends were trimmed by 2 bases and 5 bases, with 6 bases remaining between them.

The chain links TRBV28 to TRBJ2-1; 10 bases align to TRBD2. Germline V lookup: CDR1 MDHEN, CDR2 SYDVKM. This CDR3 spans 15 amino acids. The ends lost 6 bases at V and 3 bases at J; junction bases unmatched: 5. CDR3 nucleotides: TGTGCCAGCAGGATAGGACTAGCGGTCTACAATGAGCAGTTCTTC. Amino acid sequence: CASRIGLAVYNEQFF.

CDR3 DNA: TGTGCCAGCAGCCCGGAAGGCCAGGTCTACAATGAGCAGTTCTTC. The encoded protein is CASSPEGQVYNEQFF. The chain combines TRBV7-9 with TRBJ2-1, with D uncertain. The CDR3 has 15 residues. CDR1 is SEHNR, CDR2 FQNEAQ, per germline (reference sequence). The V gene lost 5 bases and the J gene lost 3 bases, with 14 bases spanning the gap.

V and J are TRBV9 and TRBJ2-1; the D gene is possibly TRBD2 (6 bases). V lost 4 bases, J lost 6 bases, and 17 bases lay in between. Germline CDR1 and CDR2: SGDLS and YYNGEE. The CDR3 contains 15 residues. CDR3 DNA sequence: TGTGCCAGCAGCCTCGGGAGCCCTCCGACCAATGAGCAGTTCTTC. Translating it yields CASSLGSPPTNEQFF.

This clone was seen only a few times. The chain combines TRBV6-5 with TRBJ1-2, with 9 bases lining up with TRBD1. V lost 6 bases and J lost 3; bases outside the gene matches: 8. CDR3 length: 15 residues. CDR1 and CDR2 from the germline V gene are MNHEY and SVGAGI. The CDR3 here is CASRHRGRFDYGYTF. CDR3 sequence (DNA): TGTGCCAGCAGACACAGGGGGCGATTCGACTATGGCTACACCTTC.

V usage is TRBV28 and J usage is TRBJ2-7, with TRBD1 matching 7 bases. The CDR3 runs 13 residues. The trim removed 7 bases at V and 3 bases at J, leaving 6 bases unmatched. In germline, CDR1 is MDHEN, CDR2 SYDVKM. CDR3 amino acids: CASTRQGSYEQYV. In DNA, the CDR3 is TGTGCCAGCACCCGACAGGGTAGCTACGAGCAGTACGTC.

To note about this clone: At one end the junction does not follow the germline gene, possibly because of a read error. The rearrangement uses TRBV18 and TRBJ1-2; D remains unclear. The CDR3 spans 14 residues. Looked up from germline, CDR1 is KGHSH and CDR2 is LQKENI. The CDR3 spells CASSPGSQDYDYTF. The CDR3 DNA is TGTGCCAGCTCACCCGGGTCCCAGGACTATGACTACACCTTC.

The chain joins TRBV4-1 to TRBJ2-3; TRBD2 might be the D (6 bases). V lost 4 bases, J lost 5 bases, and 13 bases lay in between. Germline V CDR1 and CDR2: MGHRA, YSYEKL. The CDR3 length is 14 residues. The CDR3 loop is CASSPDPGGDTQYF. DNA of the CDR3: TGCGCCAGCAGCCCGGACCCCGGGGGAGATACGCAGTATTTT.

CDR3 amino acids: CASSMYGQSNTEAFF. As DNA, the CDR3 is TGTGCCAGTAGTATGTACGGACAGTCGAACACTGAAGCTTTCTTT. The V gene is TRBV19, the J gene TRBJ1-1; maybe TRBD1 (6 bases). Trimming removed 3 bases at V and 1 base at J, with 12 bases between. From germline, CDR1 is LNHDA and CDR2 SQIVND (reference sequence). CDR3 length: 15 amino acids.

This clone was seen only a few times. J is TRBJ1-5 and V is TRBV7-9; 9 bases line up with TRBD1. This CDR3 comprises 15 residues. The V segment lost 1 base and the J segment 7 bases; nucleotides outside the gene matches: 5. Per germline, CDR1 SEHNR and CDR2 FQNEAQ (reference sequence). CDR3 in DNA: TGTGCCAGCAGCTTAGGGGACAGGGTTGGGCAGCCCCAGCATTTT. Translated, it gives CASSLGDRVGQPQHF.

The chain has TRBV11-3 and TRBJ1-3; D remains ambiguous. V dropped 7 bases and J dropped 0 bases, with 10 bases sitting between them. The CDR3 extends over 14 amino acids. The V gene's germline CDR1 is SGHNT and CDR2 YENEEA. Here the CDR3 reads CASTTISSGNTIYF. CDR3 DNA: TGTGCCAGCACCACGATTAGCTCTGGAAACACCATATATTTT.

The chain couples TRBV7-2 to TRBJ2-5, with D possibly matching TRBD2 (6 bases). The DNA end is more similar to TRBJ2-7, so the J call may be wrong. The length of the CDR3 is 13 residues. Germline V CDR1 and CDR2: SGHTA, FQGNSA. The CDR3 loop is CASAGSRSYEQYF. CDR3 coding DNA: TGTGCCAGCGCGGGATCCCGCTCCTACGAGCAGTACTTC.

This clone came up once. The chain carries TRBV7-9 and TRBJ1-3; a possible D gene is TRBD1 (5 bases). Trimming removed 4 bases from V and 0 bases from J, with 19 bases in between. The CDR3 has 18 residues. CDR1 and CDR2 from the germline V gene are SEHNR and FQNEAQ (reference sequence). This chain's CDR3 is CASSSPQGVGPSGNTIYF. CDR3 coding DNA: TGTGCCAGCAGCTCCCCGCAGGGTGTTGGCCCCTCTGGAAACACCATATATTTT. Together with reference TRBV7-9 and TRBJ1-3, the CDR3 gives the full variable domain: DTGVSQNPRHKITKRGQNVTFRCDPISEHNRLYWYRQTLGQGPEFLTYFQNEAQLEKSRLLSDRFSAERPKGSFSTLEIQRTEQGDSAMYLCASSSPQGVGPSGNTIYFGEGSWLTVV.

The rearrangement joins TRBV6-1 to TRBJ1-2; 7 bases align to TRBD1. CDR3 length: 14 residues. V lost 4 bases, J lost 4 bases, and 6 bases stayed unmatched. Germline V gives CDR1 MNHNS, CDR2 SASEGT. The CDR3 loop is CASSGTGVSYGYTF. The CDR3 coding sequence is TGTGCCAGCAGTGGAACAGGGGTATCCTATGGCTACACCTTC.

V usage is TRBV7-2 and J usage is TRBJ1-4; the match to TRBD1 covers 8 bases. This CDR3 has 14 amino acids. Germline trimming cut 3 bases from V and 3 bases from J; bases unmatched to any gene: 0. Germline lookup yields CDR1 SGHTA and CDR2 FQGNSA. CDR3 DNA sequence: TGTGCCAGCAGCTTGACAGGGGCTAATGAAAAACTGTTTTTT. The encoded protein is CASSLTGANEKLFF.